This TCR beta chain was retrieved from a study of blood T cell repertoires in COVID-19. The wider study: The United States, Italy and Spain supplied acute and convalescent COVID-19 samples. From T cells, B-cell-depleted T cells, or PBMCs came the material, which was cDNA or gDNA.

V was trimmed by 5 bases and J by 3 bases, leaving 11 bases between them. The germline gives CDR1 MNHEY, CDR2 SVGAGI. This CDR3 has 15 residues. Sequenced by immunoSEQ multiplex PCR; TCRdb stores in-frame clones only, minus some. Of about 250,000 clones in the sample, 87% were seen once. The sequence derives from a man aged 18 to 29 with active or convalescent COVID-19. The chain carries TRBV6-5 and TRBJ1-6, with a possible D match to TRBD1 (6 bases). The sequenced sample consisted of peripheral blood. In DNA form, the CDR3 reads TGTGCCAGCAGTAGCCCGGGACACTATAATTCACCCCTCCACTTT. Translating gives CASSSPGHYNSPLHF.